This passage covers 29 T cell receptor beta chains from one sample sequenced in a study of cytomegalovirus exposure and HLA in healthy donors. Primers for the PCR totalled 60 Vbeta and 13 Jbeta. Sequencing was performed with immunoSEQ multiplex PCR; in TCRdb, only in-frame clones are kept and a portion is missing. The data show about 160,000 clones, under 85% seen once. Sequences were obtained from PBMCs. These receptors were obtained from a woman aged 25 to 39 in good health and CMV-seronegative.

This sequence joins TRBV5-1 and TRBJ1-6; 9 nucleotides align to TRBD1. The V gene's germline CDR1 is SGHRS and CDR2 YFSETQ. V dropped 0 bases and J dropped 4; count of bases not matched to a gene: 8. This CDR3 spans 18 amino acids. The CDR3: CASSLGPGQGPYNSPLHF. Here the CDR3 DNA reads TGCGCCAGCAGCTTGGGACCGGGACAGGGCCCTTATAATTCACCCCTCCACTTT. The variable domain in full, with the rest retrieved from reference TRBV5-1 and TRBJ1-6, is KAGVTQTPRYLIKTRGQQVTLSCSPISGHRSVSWYQQTPGQGLQFLFEYFSETQRNKGNFPGRFSGRQFSNSRSEMNVSTLELGDSALYLCASSLGPGQGPYNSPLHFGNGTRLTVT.

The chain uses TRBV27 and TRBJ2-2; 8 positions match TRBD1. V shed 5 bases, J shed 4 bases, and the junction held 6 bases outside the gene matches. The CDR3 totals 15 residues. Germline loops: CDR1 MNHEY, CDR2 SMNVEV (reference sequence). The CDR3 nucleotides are TGTGCCAGCAGTACCCGGACAGGGAGCACCGGGGAGCTGTTTTTT. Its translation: CASSTRTGSTGELFF.

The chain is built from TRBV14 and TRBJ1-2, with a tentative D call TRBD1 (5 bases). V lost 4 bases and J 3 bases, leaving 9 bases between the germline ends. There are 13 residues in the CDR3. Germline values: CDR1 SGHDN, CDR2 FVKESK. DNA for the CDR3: TGTGCCAGCAGCCCAGGACATGACTATGGCTACACCTTC. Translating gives CASSPGHDYGYTF.

The CDR3 sequence: CASSFPGANIQYF. The CDR3 DNA is TGTGCCAGCAGCTTTCCAGGGGCCAACATTCAGTACTTC. The genes are TRBV5-6 and TRBJ2-4, with D possibly being TRBD1 (6 bases). This CDR3 spans 13 amino acids. Trimming removed 2 bases from V and 7 bases from J, with 10 bases in between. Germline assignment: CDR1 SGHDT and CDR2 YYEEEE.

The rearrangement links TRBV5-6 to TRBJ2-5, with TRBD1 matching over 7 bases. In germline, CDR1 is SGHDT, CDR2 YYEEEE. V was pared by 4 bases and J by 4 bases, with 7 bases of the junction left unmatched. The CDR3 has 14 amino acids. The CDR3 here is CASSLQGMRETQYF. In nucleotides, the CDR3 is TGTGCCAGCAGCCTACAGGGGATGAGAGAGACCCAGTACTTC.

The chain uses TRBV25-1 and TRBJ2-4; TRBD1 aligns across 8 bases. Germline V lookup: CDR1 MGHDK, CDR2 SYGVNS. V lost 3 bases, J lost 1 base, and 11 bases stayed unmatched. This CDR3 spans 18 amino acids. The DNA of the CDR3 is TGTGCCAGCAGTGAGGTTCAGGGGGCAGGTTCGGCCAAAAACATTCAGTACTTC. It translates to CASSEVQGAGSAKNIQYF.

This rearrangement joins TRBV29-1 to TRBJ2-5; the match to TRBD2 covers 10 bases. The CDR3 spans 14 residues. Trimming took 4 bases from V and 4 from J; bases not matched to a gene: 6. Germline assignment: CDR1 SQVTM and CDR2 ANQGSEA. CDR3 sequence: CSVAGASGGETQYF. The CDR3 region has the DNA TGCAGCGTTGCAGGGGCTAGCGGGGGAGAGACCCAGTACTTC.

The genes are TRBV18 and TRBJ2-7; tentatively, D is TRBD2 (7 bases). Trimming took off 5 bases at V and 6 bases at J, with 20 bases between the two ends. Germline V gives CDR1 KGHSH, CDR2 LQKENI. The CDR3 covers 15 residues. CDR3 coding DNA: TGTGCCAGCTCAGGTGGGGGGGGGCCCCGCGGCGAGCAGTACTTC. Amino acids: CASSGGGGPRGEQYF.

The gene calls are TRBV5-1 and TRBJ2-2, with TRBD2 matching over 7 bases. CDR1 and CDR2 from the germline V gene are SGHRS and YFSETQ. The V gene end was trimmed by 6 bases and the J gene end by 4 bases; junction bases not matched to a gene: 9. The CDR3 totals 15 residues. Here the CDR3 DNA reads TGCGCCAGCACCCCTTATTCTAGCGGCACCGGGGAGCTGTTTTTT. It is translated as CASTPYSSGTGELFF.

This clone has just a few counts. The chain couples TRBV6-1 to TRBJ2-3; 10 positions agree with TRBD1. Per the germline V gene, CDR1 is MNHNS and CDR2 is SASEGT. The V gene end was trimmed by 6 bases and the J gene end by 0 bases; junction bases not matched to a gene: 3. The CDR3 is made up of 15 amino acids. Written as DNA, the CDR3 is TGTGCCAGCAGCCGACAGGGGGCAAGCACAGATACGCAGTATTTT. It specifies CASSRQGASTDTQYF.

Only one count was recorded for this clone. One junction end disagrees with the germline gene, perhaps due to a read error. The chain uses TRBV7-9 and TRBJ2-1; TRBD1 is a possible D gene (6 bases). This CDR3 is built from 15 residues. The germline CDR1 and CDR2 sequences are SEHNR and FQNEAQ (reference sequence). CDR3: CAGSQTGGTSNEQFF. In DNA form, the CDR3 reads TGTGCCGGCAGCCAGACAGGCGGCACTTCCAATGAGCAGTTCTTC.

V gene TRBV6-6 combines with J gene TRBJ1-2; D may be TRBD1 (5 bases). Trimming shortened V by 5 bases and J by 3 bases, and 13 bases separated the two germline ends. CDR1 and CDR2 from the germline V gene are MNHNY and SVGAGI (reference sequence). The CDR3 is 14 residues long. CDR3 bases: TGTGCCAGCAGTAAAAATCAGGGATACTATGGCTACACCTTC. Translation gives CASSKNQGYYGYTF.

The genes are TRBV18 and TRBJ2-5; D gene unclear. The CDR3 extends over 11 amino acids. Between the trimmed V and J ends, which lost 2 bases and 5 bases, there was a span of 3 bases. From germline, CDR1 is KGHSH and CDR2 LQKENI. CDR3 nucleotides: TGTGCCAGCTCACCAAGCGAGACCCAGTACTTC. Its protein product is CASSPSETQYF.

CDR3 loop: CASSLQVRYEQYF. DNA for the CDR3: TGTGCCAGCAGTTTACAGGTTCGCTACGAGCAGTACTTC. V usage is TRBV28 and J usage is TRBJ2-7; D remains unclear. Trimming cost V 2 bases and J 3 bases, with 8 bases left between them. CDR3 length equals 13 residues. Per the germline V gene, CDR1 is MDHEN and CDR2 is SYDVKM.

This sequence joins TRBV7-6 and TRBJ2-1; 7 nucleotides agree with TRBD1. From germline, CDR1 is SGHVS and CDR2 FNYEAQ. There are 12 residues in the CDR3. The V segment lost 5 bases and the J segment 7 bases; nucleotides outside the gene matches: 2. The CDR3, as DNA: TGTGCCAGCAGCGGGGGACAGAATGAGCAGTTCTTC. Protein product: CASSGGQNEQFF.

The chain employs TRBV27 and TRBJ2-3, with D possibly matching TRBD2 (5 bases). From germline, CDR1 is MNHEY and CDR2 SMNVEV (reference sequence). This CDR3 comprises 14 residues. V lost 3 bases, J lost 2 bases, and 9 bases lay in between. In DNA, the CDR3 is TGTGCCAGCAGTTTCACTAGTTCCACAGATACGCAGTATTTT. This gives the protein CASSFTSSTDTQYF.

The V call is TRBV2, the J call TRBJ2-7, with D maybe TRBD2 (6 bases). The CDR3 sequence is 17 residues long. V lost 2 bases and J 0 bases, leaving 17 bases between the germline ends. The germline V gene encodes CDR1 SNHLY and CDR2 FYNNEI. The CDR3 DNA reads TGTGCCAGCAGTGAAAGTGGCTCGCGGGGTAGCTCCTACGAGCAGTACTTC. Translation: CASSESGSRGSSYEQYF.

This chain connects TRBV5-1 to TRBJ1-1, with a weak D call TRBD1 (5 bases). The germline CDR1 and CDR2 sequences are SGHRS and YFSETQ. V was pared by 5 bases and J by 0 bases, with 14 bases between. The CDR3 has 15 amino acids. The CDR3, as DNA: TGCGCCAGCAGTGGGCAGGGATTGTTGAACACTGAAGCTTTCTTT. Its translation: CASSGQGLLNTEAFF.

The DNA of the CDR3 is TGTGCCAGCAGCTTAGCGGGACAGGGTCGCGCTAACTATGGCTACACCTTC. Its translation is CASSLAGQGRANYGYTF. This sequence joins TRBV7-9 and TRBJ1-2; 9 bases line up with TRBD1. The CDR3 sequence is 17 residues long. Germline V CDR1 and CDR2: SEHNR, FQNEAQ (reference sequence). The V segment lost 0 bases and the J segment 0 bases; nucleotides outside the gene matches: 5. The full variable domain, rest sourced from reference TRBV7-9 and TRBJ1-2, is DTGVSQNPRHKITKRGQNVTFRCDPISEHNRLYWYRQTLGQGPEFLTYFQNEAQLEKSRLLSDRFSAERPKGSFSTLEIQRTEQGDSAMYLCASSLAGQGRANYGYTFGSGTRLTVV.

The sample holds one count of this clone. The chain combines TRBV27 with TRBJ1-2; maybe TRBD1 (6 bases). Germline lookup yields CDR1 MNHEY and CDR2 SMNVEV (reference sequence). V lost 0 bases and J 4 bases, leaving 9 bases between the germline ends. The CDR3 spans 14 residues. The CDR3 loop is CASSLSGGTYGYTF. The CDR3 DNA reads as TGTGCCAGCAGTTTATCAGGGGGTACCTATGGCTACACCTTC.

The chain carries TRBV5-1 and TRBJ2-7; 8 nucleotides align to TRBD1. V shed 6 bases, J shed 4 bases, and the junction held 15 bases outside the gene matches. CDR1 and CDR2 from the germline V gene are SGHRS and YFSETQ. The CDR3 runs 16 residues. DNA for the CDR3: TGCGCCAGCACCCCTGGGCAGGGGGCGTTCGTATACGAGCAGTACTTC. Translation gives CASTPGQGAFVYEQYF. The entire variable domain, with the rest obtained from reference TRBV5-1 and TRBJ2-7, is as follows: KAGVTQTPRYLIKTRGQQVTLSCSPISGHRSVSWYQQTPGQGLQFLFEYFSETQRNKGNFPGRFSGRQFSNSRSEMNVSTLELGDSALYLCASTPGQGAFVYEQYFGPGTRLTVT.

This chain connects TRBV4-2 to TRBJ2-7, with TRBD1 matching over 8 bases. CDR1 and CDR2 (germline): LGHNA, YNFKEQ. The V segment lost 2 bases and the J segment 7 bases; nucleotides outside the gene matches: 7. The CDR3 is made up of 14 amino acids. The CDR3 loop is CASSQQGAIREQYF. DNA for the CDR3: TGTGCCAGCAGCCAACAGGGGGCGATTCGGGAGCAGTACTTC.

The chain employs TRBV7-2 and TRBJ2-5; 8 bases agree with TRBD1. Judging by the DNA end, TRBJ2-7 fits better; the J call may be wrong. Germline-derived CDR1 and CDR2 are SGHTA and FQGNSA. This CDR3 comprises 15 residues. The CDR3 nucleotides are TGTGCCAGCAGCCTGACAGGGGCCCTAGTCTACGAGCAGTACTTC. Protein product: CASSLTGALVYEQYF.

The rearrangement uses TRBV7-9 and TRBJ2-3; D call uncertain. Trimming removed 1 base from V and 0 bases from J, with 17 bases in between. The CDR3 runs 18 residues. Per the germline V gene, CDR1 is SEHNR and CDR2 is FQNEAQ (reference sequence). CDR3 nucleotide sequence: TGTGCCAGCAGCTTAGGTGTTTCTCTAGGCCCCAGCACAGATACGCAGTATTTT. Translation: CASSLGVSLGPSTDTQYF.

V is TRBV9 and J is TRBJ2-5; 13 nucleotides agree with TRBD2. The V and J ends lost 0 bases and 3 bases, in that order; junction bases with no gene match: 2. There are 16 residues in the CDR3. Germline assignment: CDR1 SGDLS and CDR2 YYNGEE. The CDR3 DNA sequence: TGTGCCAGCAGCGTAGGGGGACTAGCGGGGAAAGAGACCCAGTACTTC. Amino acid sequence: CASSVGGLAGKETQYF.

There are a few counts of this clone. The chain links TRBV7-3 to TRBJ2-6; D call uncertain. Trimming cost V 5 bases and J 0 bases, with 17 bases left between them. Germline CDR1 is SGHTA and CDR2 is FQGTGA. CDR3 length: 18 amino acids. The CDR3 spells CASSLGLSLSSGANVLTF. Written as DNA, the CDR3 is TGTGCCAGCAGCCTAGGCCTGTCTTTGAGCTCTGGGGCCAACGTCCTGACTTTC. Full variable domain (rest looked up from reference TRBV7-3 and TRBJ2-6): GAGVSQTPSNKVTEKGKYVELRCDPISGHTALYWYRQSLGQGPEFLIYFQGTGAADDSGLPNDRFFAVRPEGSVSTLKIQRTERGDSAVYLCASSLGLSLSSGANVLTFGAGSRLTVL.

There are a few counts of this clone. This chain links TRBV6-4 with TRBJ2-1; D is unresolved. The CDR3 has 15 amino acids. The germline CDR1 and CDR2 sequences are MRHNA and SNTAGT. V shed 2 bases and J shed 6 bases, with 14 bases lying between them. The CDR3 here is CASSDPGETVNEQFF. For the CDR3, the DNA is TGTGCCAGCAGTGACCCCGGCGAGACTGTCAATGAGCAGTTCTTC.

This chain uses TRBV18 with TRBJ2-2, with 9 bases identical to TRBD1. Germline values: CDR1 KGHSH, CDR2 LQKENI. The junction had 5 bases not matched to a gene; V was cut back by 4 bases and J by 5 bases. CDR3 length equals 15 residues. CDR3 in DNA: TGTGCCAGCTCACTTGGGACAGGGCGAACCGGGGAGCTGTTTTTT. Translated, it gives CASSLGTGRTGELFF.

The CDR3 sequence: CASSGVAGTGNTGELFF. The CDR3 DNA reads as TGTGCCAGCAGTGGGGTGGCGGGGACAGGGAACACCGGGGAGCTGTTTTTT. The chain combines TRBV2 with TRBJ2-2; 8 bases are a match to TRBD1. There are 17 residues in the CDR3. The germline V gene encodes CDR1 SNHLY and CDR2 FYNNEI. V trimming: 4 bases; J trimming: 1 base; junction bases outside the gene matches: 8.